This T cell receptor beta chain came from a study of cytomegalovirus exposure and HLA in healthy donors. Findings and caveats of the study: HLA alleles were associated with 16,000 or so TCR beta sequences in a later analysis at 0.05 false discovery rate.

60 Vbeta and 13 Jbeta primers were used in PCR. In the authors' workflow: Later analysis identified tens of millions of unique TCR beta chains, approximately 11 million shared. Sequencing was performed with immunoSEQ multiplex PCR; in TCRdb, only in-frame clones are kept and a portion is missing. V, J and clone size derive from that table, while D and trimming were established from the DNA sequence. The sample records roughly 110,000 clones, roughly four fifths being singletons. All the people who gave samples were healthy bone marrow donors. Trimming took off 4 bases at V and 7 bases at J, with 5 bases between the two ends. The V gene's germline CDR1 is SGHDN and CDR2 FVKESK. The CDR3 spans 12 residues. Worth noting for this clone: Its antigen is as yet unknown.

V usage is TRBV14 and J usage is TRBJ1-6, with no clear D. This clonotype was obtained from a man in his forties or fifties in good health and CMV-seronegative. The material sequenced was PBMCs. DNA of the CDR3: TGTGCCAGCAGCCCTATCAATTCACCCCTCCACTTT. This codes for CASSPINSPLHF.